Presented here are 10 T cell receptor beta chains from one specimen sequenced in a study of T cell responses to AZD1222 COVID-19 vaccine. Using immunoSEQ multiplex PCR, the repertoire was profiled, and TCRdb retains in-frame clones only, with some absent. The sample holds over 150,000 clones, roughly 91% seen once. The input for sequencing was peripheral blood, taken 28 days after the second dose of the MenACWY control vaccine. The receptors originated from an adult who received the MenACWY meningococcal vaccine as a control.

The rearrangement joins TRBV18 to TRBJ1-1; perhaps TRBD1 as D (6 bases). The CDR3 covers 17 residues. CDR1 KGHSH and CDR2 LQKENI come from the germline V gene. Deletions cut 2 bases from V and 0 bases from J, with 16 bases between. The CDR3 DNA is TGTGCCAGCTCACCAAGTTTCCGGGGGCTAGTGAACACTGAAGCTTTCTTT. Encoded protein: CASSPSFRGLVNTEAFF.

The chain employs TRBV2 and TRBJ2-5; D is perhaps TRBD2 (5 bases). The CDR3 has 15 amino acids. V dropped 7 bases and J dropped 2 bases, with 17 bases sitting between them. Germline CDR1 is SNHLY and CDR2 is FYNNEI. CDR3 loop: CASKHRGRLQETQYF. In DNA form, the CDR3 reads TGTGCCAGCAAACATCGGGGTAGGCTTCAAGAGACCCAGTACTTC.

The chain links TRBV30 to TRBJ1-6; D is unresolved. CDR1 and CDR2 (germline): GTSNPN, SVGIG (reference sequence). There are 13 residues in the CDR3. V lost 7 bases to trimming and J lost 7 bases, with 14 bases between them. CDR3 in amino acids: CAFRRGGNSPLHF. CDR3 DNA: TGTGCCTTTCGCCGGGGAGGCAATTCACCCCTCCACTTT.

The J gene is TRBJ1-2, the V gene TRBV9, with 9 nucleotides matching TRBD1. Germline V gene lookup returns CDR1 SGDLS and CDR2 YYNGEE. The CDR3 has 14 amino acids. The V and J ends lost 4 bases and 2 bases, in that order; junction bases with no gene match: 3. CDR3 residues: CASSPGTGNYGYTF. Here the CDR3 DNA reads TGTGCCAGCAGCCCAGGGACAGGGAACTATGGCTACACCTTC.

This chain uses TRBV29-1 with TRBJ1-4; D call uncertain. The V gene's germline CDR1 is SQVTM and CDR2 ANQGSEA. Trimming took off 7 bases at V and 0 bases at J, with 15 bases between the two ends. The CDR3 is 15 residues long. This chain's CDR3 is CSATIQIATNEKLFF. The DNA of the CDR3 is TGCAGCGCCACGATACAGATTGCAACTAATGAAAAACTGTTTTTT.

The CDR3 sequence: CASSLGSSGYQTQYF. The CDR3 DNA follows: TGCGCCAGCAGCTTGGGGTCTAGCGGGTATCAGACCCAGTACTTC. The chain recombines TRBV5-1 with TRBJ2-5; 8 bases are shared with TRBD2. CDR1 and CDR2 from the germline V gene are SGHRS and YFSETQ. J gave up 6 bases and V 0 bases, and 7 bases lay outside the gene matches. The CDR3 has 15 residues.

The chain recombines TRBV2 with TRBJ2-7, with D hard to call. This CDR3 is built from 12 residues. The ends were cut back, 4 bases at V and 3 bases at J, with 7 bases in the middle. CDR1 and CDR2 (germline): SNHLY, FYNNEI. CDR3 DNA sequence: TGTGCCAGCAGTGCCCCTAGCTACGAGCAGTACTTC. Its protein is CASSAPSYEQYF. The complete variable domain, with remaining parts taken from reference TRBV2 and TRBJ2-7, reads EPEVTQTPSHQVTQMGQEVILRCVPISNHLYFYWYRQILGQKVEFLVSFYNNEISEKSEIFDDQFSVERPDGSNFTLKIRSTKLEDSAMYFCASSAPSYEQYFGPGTRLTVT.

The chain employs TRBV27 and TRBJ1-2; 7 positions agree with TRBD1. J gave up 4 bases and V 5 bases, and 10 bases lay outside the gene matches. This CDR3 region has 15 residues. Germline CDR1 MNHEY, CDR2 SMNVEV (reference sequence). As DNA, the CDR3 is TGTGCCAGCAGTCCATCCGGGACAGTTCTCTATGGCTACACCTTC. Amino acids: CASSPSGTVLYGYTF.

In DNA, the CDR3 is TGTGCCAGCAGCTTAGCGGGTGTCTCTGGAAACACCATATATTTT. As protein: CASSLAGVSGNTIYF. This chain joins TRBV7-2 and TRBJ1-3; D is uncertain. The germline V gene has CDR1 SGHTA and CDR2 FQGNSA. Trimming stripped 0 bases from V and 0 bases from J, with 6 bases between. The CDR3 covers 15 residues.

V and J are TRBV7-2 and TRBJ1-5; 7 nucleotides align to TRBD1. CDR1 is SGHTA and CDR2 is FQGNSA in the germline V gene. Germline trimming cut 3 bases from V and 5 bases from J; bases unmatched to any gene: 4. The CDR3 runs to 14 residues. The CDR3 is CASSLTGFDQPQHF. CDR3 nucleotides: TGTGCCAGCAGCTTGACAGGGTTTGATCAGCCCCAGCATTTT.